Listed below are T cell receptor beta chains from one sample, sequenced in a study of shared clonotypes between healthy human individuals. Sequenced by immunoSEQ multiplex PCR; TCRdb stores in-frame clones only, minus some. This table has about 2 million clones, about 94% appearing once. Material: naive CD8+ T cells sorted from blood. These receptors all come from a man aged 18 to 29 in good health. CDR3s include the opening cysteine and the closing phenylalanine or tryptophan. D genes are given only for firm matches. Rows may omit the clone size; those that give it use once, few, many or a size class.

J	V	size	D	DNA	CDR3
TRBJ2-1	TRBV9	NA	NA	TGTGCCAGCAGCCCCCTTGATGGGCAAAGGGGCTCCTACAATGAGCAGTTCTTC	CASSPLDGQRGSYNEQFF
TRBJ1-2	TRBV7-9	NA	NA	TGTGCCAGCAGCCACCCACAGGGAGCGGACTATGGCTACACCTTC	CASSHPQGADYGYTF
TRBJ2-2	TRBV2	NA	NA	TGTGCCAGCACATACGGGAACACCGGGGAGCTGTTTTTT	CASTYGNTGELFF
TRBJ2-7	TRBV30	NA	NA	TGTGCCTGTGGAACAGGGAACCCCTACGAGCAGTACTTC	CACGTGNPYEQYF
TRBJ1-5	TRBV4-1	NA	NA	TGCGCCAGCAGCCAAGCCCCAGGGGCCCTCTATAGCAATCAGCCCCAGCATTTT	CASSQAPGALYSNQPQHF
TRBJ2-7	TRBV4-3	NA	TRBD1	TGCGCCAGCAGCCAAGACGCTCGGGGGACAGGGTCGCACGAGCAGTACTTC	CASSQDARGTGSHEQYF
TRBJ2-7	TRBV9	NA	NA	TGTGCCAGCAGCCCACAGAGTGACAACCTCTACTCCTACGAGCAGTACTTC	CASSPQSDNLYSYEQYF
TRBJ2-1	TRBV6-5	NA	NA	TGTGCCAGCAGTTACTCTAGTTATGAGGAGCAGTTCTTC	CASSYSSYEEQFF
TRBJ2-7	TRBV6-6	NA	TRBD2	TGTGCCAGCAGCCCTGGCCTAGCGGCCTACGAGCAGTACTTC	CASSPGLAAYEQYF
TRBJ2-3	TRBV7-2	NA	NA	TGTGCCAGCAGCCCTCACGGGGCCGCCGGGGATACGCAGTATTTT	CASSPHGAAGDTQYF
TRBJ1-1	TRBV6-1	once	NA	TGTGCCAGCACCCCGCTGGGGGCTTTCTTT	CASTPLGAFF
TRBJ2-2	TRBV6-1	NA	TRBD1	TGTGCCAGCAGGGGGGGACAGGGACTCACCGGGGAGCTGTTTTTT	CASRGGQGLTGELFF
TRBJ2-7	TRBV4-3	NA	TRBD2	TGCGCCAGCAGCCCACTAGCGGGGTCCTACGAGCAGTACTTC	CASSPLAGSYEQYF
TRBJ1-4	TRBV28	NA	NA	TGTGCCAGCAGTTCTCCGACGTTGGCAACTAATGAAAAACTGTTTTTT	CASSSPTLATNEKLFF
TRBJ1-6	TRBV7-9	NA	NA	TGTGCCAGCAGTTCAACGGACTCTTTCATTAATTCACCCCTCCACTTT	CASSSTDSFINSPLHF
TRBJ1-5	TRBV19	NA	NA	TGTGCCAGTAGTATAGGGGATAGCAATCAGCCCCAGCATTTT	CASSIGDSNQPQHF
TRBJ2-7	TRBV7-7	NA	TRBD1	TGTGCTAGCAGCCTAGTCTGGAACACAGGGGGCCGCTACGAGCAGTACTTC	CASSLVWNTGGRYEQYF
TRBJ2-3	TRBV4-3	NA	NA	TGCGCCAGCAGCCAATACGCCAGCACAGATACGCAGTATTTT	CASSQYASTDTQYF
TRBJ2-1	TRBV4-1	NA	TRBD2	TGCGCCAGCAGCCCCGGCCGACTGGCGGGGGGAACCTACAATGAGCAGTTCTTC	CASSPGRLAGGTYNEQFF
TRBJ2-7	TRBV19	NA	NA	TGTGCCAGTAGCCTTAACATGCACTACGAGCAGTACTTC	CASSLNMHYEQYF
TRBJ2-7	TRBV10-2	NA	TRBD1	TGCGCCAGCAGCACGGGACAGGGACCCGAGCAGTACTTC	CASSTGQGPEQYF
TRBJ2-5	TRBV5-1	NA	TRBD2	TGCGCCAGCAGACTAGCGGGAGTTGGAGAGACCCAGTACTTC	CASRLAGVGETQYF
TRBJ1-4	TRBV5-6	NA	NA	TGTGCCAGCAGCTCGACGGGTGAAAAACTGTTTTTT	CASSSTGEKLFF
TRBJ2-7	TRBV29-1	NA	TRBD1	TGCAGCGTTGCCGGTCAGACAGGGGGATTCTACGAGCAGTACTTC	CSVAGQTGGFYEQYF
TRBJ2-3	TRBV5-4	NA	NA	TGTGCCAGCAATCCAGGGATGGGTGATACGCAGTATTTT	CASNPGMGDTQYF
TRBJ1-1	TRBV6-5	NA	NA	TGTGCCAGCAGTTACTCGGCAGGGCTTGGAGCTTTCTTT	CASSYSAGLGAFF
TRBJ1-5	TRBV5-6	NA	TRBD1	TGTGCCAGCAGCTTACAGGGGGCAGGACAGCCCCAGCATTTT	CASSLQGAGQPQHF
TRBJ2-1	TRBV19	NA	TRBD2	TGTGCCAGTAGTCTTGGACTAGCGGAATTCTCCTACAATGAGCAGTTCTTC	CASSLGLAEFSYNEQFF
TRBJ1-6	TRBV30	few	NA	TGTGCCTGGAGTGAGGCGGGGTTGGCACCCCTCCACTTT	CAWSEAGLAPLHF
TRBJ1-1	TRBV28	NA	NA	TGTGCCAGCAGTTTGATTGAGACAGCGGTTAACACTGAAGCTTTCTTT	CASSLIETAVNTEAFF
TRBJ2-5	TRBV28	NA	TRBD2	TGTGCCAGCACCCCAGTTCTAGCGGTACAAGAGACCCAGTACTTC	CASTPVLAVQETQYF
TRBJ1-2	TRBV7-9	NA	NA	TGTGCCAGCAGCTTAGCGTGGGGGGGTGACGGCTACACCTTC	CASSLAWGGDGYTF
TRBJ2-1	TRBV9	NA	NA	TGTGCCAGCAGCGTCCGTTACTGGTCGGGTGAGCAGTTCTTC	CASSVRYWSGEQFF
TRBJ1-2	TRBV4-1	NA	NA	TGCGCCAGCAGCCAAGGCCCGCACTATGGCTACACCTTC	CASSQGPHYGYTF
TRBJ2-1	TRBV27	once	TRBD1	TGTGCCAGCAGACACCGGGACAGCTCCTACAATGAGCAGTTCTTC	CASRHRDSSYNEQFF
TRBJ1-1	TRBV27	NA	NA	TGTGCCAGCAGGCCCGACGTTACGTACACTGAAGCTTTCTTT	CASRPDVTYTEAFF
TRBJ1-1	TRBV13	NA	NA	TGTGCCAGCAGCTCCCGACTGGGGAACACTGAAGCTTTCTTT	CASSSRLGNTEAFF
TRBJ1-1	TRBV6-6	NA	NA	TGTGCCAGCAGTTACTCTAACGGGGGGCCGAACACTGAAGCTTTCTTT	CASSYSNGGPNTEAFF
TRBJ1-3	TRBV5-1	NA	NA	TGCGCCAGCAGCTTGAGTCGGGGCTCTGGAAACACCATATATTTT	CASSLSRGSGNTIYF
TRBJ1-1	TRBV27	NA	NA	TGTGCCAGCAGTCTGGACAGTACCTCTGAAGCTTTCTTT	CASSLDSTSEAFF